Included here is one T cell receptor (beta chain) sequence, with context. This clone's antigen is unknown. Per-nucleotide qualities are absent, and no much larger clonotype sits a single base away. Libraries were made using the immunoSEQ multiplex PCR assay. TCRdb carries this immuneACCESS record with in-frame sequences only. Its versions omit some clonotypes, under half of them owing to an unresolved V gene in the studies checked, with the rest unexplained. This sample is represented by around 150,000 clones; roughly 94% of them were singletons. The ten most abundant clones make up approximately 14% of the sample. The data were obtained in a study of control samples from healthy donors and cancer patients (dated by TCRdb to the early 2020s). Trimming takes 7 bases from V and 3 bases from J, and the germline ends sit 18 bases apart. Per the germline V gene, WSHSY is the CDR1 and SAAADI is the CDR2. Including cysteine and phenylalanine, the CDR3 has 15 amino acids. Of all the DNA, just the CDR3 is kept, 45 bases in frame from base 1.

What was sequenced was PBMCs. The clonotype comes from a man between 60 and 75 years old with colorectal cancer. Recombination linked TRBV10-2 to TRBJ1-2; the D gene is unclear. The sequenced DNA: TGCGCCAGCACCCCAAATGGGGTGTTGGACTATGGCTACACCTTC. This is translated as CASTPNGVLDYGYTF.